The sequence of this TCR beta chain was determined in a study of cytomegalovirus exposure and HLA in healthy donors. General study points: Earlier analysis found most TCR beta V segments productive about 90% or about 30% of the time.

The PCR used 60 Vbeta and 13 Jbeta primers. The method was immunoSEQ multiplex PCR; TCRdb's version includes in-frame clones alone and lacks a portion of them. The sample has 65,000 to 90,000 clones, roughly 82% seen once. A word on this clone: The target antigen is unknown.

This TCR derives from a man aged 18 to 35 in good health and CMV-seronegative. The sample comprised PBMCs.

The CDR3 DNA follows: TGTGCCAGCAGCTACCTCGTGAGAGGGGAAAAACTGTTTTTT. It translates to CASSYLVRGEKLFF. This rearrangement joins TRBV6-6 to TRBJ1-4; no definite D call. Trimming pared 6 bases from V and 8 bases from J, leaving 16 bases between. The CDR3 has 14 residues. In germline, CDR1 is MNHNY, CDR2 SVGAGI (reference sequence).